A single sample is the source of the 18 T cell receptor beta chains below, sequenced in a study of PD-L1 blockade in urothelial cancer. The repertoire was sequenced with immunoSEQ multiplex PCR; TCRdb's copy has only in-frame clones and lacks some. This table holds about 88,000 clones, approximately 91% found once. Here the sequenced sample was PBMCs, taken around atezolizumab (anti-PD-L1) treatment. All receptors derive from a man aged 60 to 69 with urothelial cancer.

The CDR3 protein is CASRQGLFYGYTF. The CDR3 DNA is TGTGCCTCCCGACAGGGCCTTTTTTATGGCTACACCTTC. This chain connects TRBV10-3 to TRBJ1-2; 7 bases fit TRBD1. There are 13 residues in the CDR3. V was pared by 11 bases and J by 5 bases, with 11 bases of the junction left unmatched. The V gene's germline CDR1 is ENHRY and CDR2 SYGVKD.

The chain has TRBV10-3 and TRBJ2-5, with D possibly TRBD1 on 5 matching bases. CDR1 and CDR2 from the germline V gene are ENHRY and SYGVKD. V was trimmed by 3 bases and J by 5 bases, leaving 10 bases between them. The CDR3 has 13 amino acids. The CDR3 bases are TGTGCCATCAGTGACAGGGCTCTTGAGACCCAGTACTTC. Amino acid sequence: CAISDRALETQYF.

The V and J genes are TRBV28 and TRBJ1-4; 8 positions agree with TRBD1. CDR3 length: 17 amino acids. CDR1 and CDR2 (germline): MDHEN, SYDVKM. Trimming removed 5 bases from V and 10 bases from J; junction bases left unmatched: 18. The CDR3 DNA follows: TGTGCCAGCAGTACACCACAAAACAGGGGGTGGTTCGGAAAACTGTTTTTT. Protein: CASSTPQNRGWFGKLFF. Full variable domain (missing parts from reference TRBV28 and TRBJ1-4): DVKVTQSSRYLVKRTGEKVFLECVQDMDHENMFWYRQDPGLGLRLIYFSYDVKMKEKGDIPEGYSVSREKKERFSLILESASTNQTSMYLCASSTPQNRGWFGKLFFGSGTQLSVL.

The J gene is TRBJ2-2, the V gene TRBV4-3; possibly TRBD2 for D (6 bases). The CDR3 contains 13 residues. V dropped 3 bases and J dropped 7 bases, with 9 bases sitting between them. Germline CDR1 and CDR2: LGHNA and YSLEER. CDR3 coding DNA: TGCGCCAGCAGCCAGGTGGGAGGCGGGGAGCTGTTTTTT. Its protein product is CASSQVGGGELFF.

V is TRBV30 and J is TRBJ1-1; D gene uncertain. The CDR3 is made up of 14 amino acids. Germline V gives CDR1 GTSNPN, CDR2 SVGIG (reference sequence). V lost 0 bases and J 0 bases, leaving 8 bases between the germline ends. This CDR3 is CAWSVPAMNTEAFF. In DNA form, the CDR3 reads TGTGCCTGGAGTGTACCTGCTATGAACACTGAAGCTTTCTTT.

This clone was counted between two and nine times. J is TRBJ2-1 and V is TRBV4-2; D unclear. This CDR3 spans 15 amino acids. V dropped 1 base and J dropped 5 bases, with 12 bases sitting between them. Germline V gene sequence: CDR1 LGHNA, CDR2 YNFKEQ. The CDR3 protein is CASSQVGSTNNEQFF. CDR3 bases: TGTGCCAGCAGCCAAGTTGGTAGTACTAACAATGAGCAGTTCTTC.

The chain is built from TRBV7-2 and TRBJ2-7, with 16 bases identical to TRBD2. The CDR3 has 19 amino acids. Germline loops: CDR1 SGHTA, CDR2 FQGNSA. Losses at the gene ends were 0 bases for V and 5 bases for J; bases not matched to a gene: 10. In DNA form, the CDR3 reads TGTGCCAGCAGCTTAGCGCGTCCCGGGACTAGCGGGGGGGCCCACGAGCAGTACTTC. Translation: CASSLARPGTSGGAHEQYF.

The chain couples TRBV5-1 to TRBJ2-7; perhaps TRBD2 as D (6 bases). This CDR3 spans 16 amino acids. Germline V gene lookup returns CDR1 SGHRS and CDR2 YFSETQ. V was clipped by 0 bases and J by 1 base, with 14 bases between them. CDR3: CASSLVGSGVSYEQYF. The CDR3 DNA follows: TGCGCCAGCAGCTTGGTGGGTAGCGGAGTTTCCTACGAGCAGTACTTC.

For this clone: Sequence at one end of the junction differs from germline and may be a read error. J is TRBJ2-2 and V is TRBV28; 8 bases map to TRBD1. Looked up from germline, CDR1 is MDHEN and CDR2 is SYDVKM. CDR3 size: 13 residues. DNA of the CDR3: TGTGCCTGCAGGGGGCCGTTTGGCGGGGAGCTGTTTTTT. The encoded protein is CACRGPFGGELFF. Variable domain in full (rest from reference TRBV28 and TRBJ2-2): DVKVTQSSRYLVKRTGEKVFLECVQDMDHENMFWYRQDPGLGLRLIYFSYDVKMKEKGDIPEGYSVSREKKERFSLILESASTNQTSMYLCACRGPFGGELFFGEGSRLTVL.

The table lists this clone with a count of one. This chain links TRBV4-2 with TRBJ2-3, with 11 positions matching TRBD2. Germline CDR1 and CDR2: LGHNA and YNFKEQ. The CDR3 consists of 18 residues. Trimming cost V 2 bases and J 5 bases; bases outside gene matches: 12. CDR3 protein: CASSQQLAGDVSGDTQYF. For the CDR3, the DNA is TGTGCCAGCAGCCAACAACTAGCGGGGGACGTTTCTGGAGATACGCAGTATTTT.

The genes are TRBV7-9 and TRBJ2-5; D is perhaps TRBD1 (6 bases). The V end lost 5 bases, the J end lost 2 bases, and 12 bases lay between the germline ends. CDR1 is SEHNR, CDR2 FQNEAQ, per germline (reference sequence). The CDR3 totals 14 residues. The CDR3 nucleotides are TGTGCCAGCAGCCGGACAGAATCTCAAGAGACCCAGTACTTC. The encoded protein is CASSRTESQETQYF.

This clone was found a few times. V gene TRBV20-1 combines with J gene TRBJ2-1; 8 nucleotides agree with TRBD2. The CDR3 has 11 amino acids. Germline loops: CDR1 DFQATT, CDR2 SNEGSKA (reference sequence). V trimming: 6 bases; J trimming: 8 bases; junction bases outside the gene matches: 3. The CDR3 reads CSALGLDEQFF. CDR3 sequence (DNA): TGCAGTGCCCTGGGACTAGATGAGCAGTTCTTC.

The chain links TRBV29-1 to TRBJ2-1; D possibly corresponds to TRBD2 (5 bases). The germline V and J ends were trimmed by 7 bases and 5 bases, with 15 bases remaining between them. Germline V CDR1 and CDR2: SQVTM, ANQGSEA. CDR3 size: 13 residues. DNA of the CDR3: TGCAGCGCCGTCCCCCAGAGGGACAATGAGCAGTTCTTC. Translated: CSAVPQRDNEQFF.

A single count supports this clone. V gene TRBV19 combines with J gene TRBJ2-1, with 9 bases lining up with TRBD2. CDR1 is LNHDA, CDR2 SQIVND, per germline (reference sequence). The CDR3 consists of 14 residues. With V trimmed by 5 bases and J by 4 bases, 3 bases remained unmatched. CDR3 sequence: CASSRGGGYNEQFF. CDR3 bases: TGTGCCAGTAGTCGCGGGGGGGGGTACAATGAGCAGTTCTTC.

This clone appeared once. The J gene is TRBJ2-7, the V gene TRBV7-9; 7 bases are shared with TRBD1. This CDR3 region has 14 residues. Per germline, CDR1 SEHNR and CDR2 FQNEAQ (reference sequence). Trimming cost V 5 bases and J 1 base; bases outside gene matches: 5. This CDR3 reads CASSPGTDSYEQYF. The DNA of the CDR3 is TGTGCCAGCAGCCCAGGGACAGATTCCTACGAGCAGTACTTC.

This chain connects TRBV7-2 to TRBJ2-1; a weak D match, TRBD1 (6 bases). Deletions cut 5 bases from V and 4 bases from J, with 12 bases between. The CDR3 contains 14 residues. In germline, CDR1 is SGHTA, CDR2 FQGNSA. The CDR3 region has the DNA TGTGCCAGCAGCACCTCGGGACAATACAATGAGCAGTTCTTC. It translates to CASSTSGQYNEQFF.

The J gene is TRBJ2-3, the V gene TRBV11-3; D is unresolved. Trimming removed 5 bases at V and 1 base at J, with 4 bases between. This CDR3 has 12 residues. Germline V gives CDR1 SGHNT, CDR2 YENEEA. The CDR3 DNA reads TGTGCCAGCAGCCCCGGCACAGATACGCAGTATTTT. It encodes CASSPGTDTQYF.

The rearrangement uses TRBV28 and TRBJ1-1; D is perhaps TRBD1 (6 bases). Trimming removed 7 bases from V and 2 bases from J, with 20 bases in between. The germline gives CDR1 MDHEN, CDR2 SYDVKM. CDR3 length: 16 amino acids. The CDR3 is CASTVGAGASNTEAFF. CDR3 coding DNA: TGTGCCAGCACCGTGGGGGCAGGGGCGTCTAACACTGAAGCTTTCTTT.